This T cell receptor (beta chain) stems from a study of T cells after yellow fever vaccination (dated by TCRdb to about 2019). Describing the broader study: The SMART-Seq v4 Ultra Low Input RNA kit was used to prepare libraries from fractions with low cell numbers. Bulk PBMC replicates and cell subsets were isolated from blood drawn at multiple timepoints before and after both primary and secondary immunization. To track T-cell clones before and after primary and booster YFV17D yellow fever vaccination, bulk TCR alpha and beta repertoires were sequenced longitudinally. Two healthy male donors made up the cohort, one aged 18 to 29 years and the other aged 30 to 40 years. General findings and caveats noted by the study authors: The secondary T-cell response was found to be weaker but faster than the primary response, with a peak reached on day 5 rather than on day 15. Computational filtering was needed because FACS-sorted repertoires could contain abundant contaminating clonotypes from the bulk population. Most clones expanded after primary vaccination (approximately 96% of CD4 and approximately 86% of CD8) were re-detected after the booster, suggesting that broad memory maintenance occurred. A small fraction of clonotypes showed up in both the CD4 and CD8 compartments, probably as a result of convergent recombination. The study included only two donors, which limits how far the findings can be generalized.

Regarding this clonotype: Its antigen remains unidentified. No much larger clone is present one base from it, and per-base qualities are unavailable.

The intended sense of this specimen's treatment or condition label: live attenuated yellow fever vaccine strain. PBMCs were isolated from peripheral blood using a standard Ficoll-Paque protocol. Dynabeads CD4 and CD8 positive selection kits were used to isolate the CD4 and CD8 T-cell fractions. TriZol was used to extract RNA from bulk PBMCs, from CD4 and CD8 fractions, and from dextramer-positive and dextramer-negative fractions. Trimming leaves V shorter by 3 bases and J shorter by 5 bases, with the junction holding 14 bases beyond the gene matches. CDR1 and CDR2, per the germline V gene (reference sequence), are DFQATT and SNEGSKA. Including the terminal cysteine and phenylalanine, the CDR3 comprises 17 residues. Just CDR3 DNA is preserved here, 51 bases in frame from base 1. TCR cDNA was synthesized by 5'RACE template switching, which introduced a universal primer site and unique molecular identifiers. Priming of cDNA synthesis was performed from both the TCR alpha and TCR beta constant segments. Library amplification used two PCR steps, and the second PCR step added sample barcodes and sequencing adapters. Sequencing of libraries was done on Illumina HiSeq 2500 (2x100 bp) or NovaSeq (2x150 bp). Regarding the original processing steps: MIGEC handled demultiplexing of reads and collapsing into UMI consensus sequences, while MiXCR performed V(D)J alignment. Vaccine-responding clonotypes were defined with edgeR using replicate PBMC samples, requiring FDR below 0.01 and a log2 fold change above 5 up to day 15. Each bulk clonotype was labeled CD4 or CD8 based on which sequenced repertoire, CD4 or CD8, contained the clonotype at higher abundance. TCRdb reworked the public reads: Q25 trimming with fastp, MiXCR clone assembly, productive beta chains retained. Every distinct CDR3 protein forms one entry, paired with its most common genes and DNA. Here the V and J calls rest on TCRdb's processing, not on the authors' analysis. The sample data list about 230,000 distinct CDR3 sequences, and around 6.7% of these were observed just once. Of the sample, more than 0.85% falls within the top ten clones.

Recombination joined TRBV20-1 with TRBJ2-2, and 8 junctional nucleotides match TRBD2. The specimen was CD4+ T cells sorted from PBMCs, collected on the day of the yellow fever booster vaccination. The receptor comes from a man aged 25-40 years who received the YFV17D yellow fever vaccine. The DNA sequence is TGCAGTGCTAGTCCCCTCACTAGCGGTCGGGGGACCGGGGAGCTGTTTTTT. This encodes CSASPLTSGRGTGELFF.